These T cell receptor beta chains were read from a single sample in a study of breast tumors, draining lymph nodes, adjacent tissues. TCRdb reanalysed the multiplex PCR reads using MiXCR and keeps one entry per CDR3 protein. The sample carries some 100,000 distinct CDR3 sequences, 21% recorded once. What was sequenced was axillary lymph node tissue. All receptors derive from a female donor with breast cancer. Some clones in this sample may be carry-over from other donors' samples. Both conserved end residues are trimmed from each CDR3. Each record gives: J gene, V gene, CDR3 protein.

J gene: TRBJ2-1
V gene: TRBV7-3
CDR3 protein: ASSRSGQGGNEQF

J gene: TRBJ1-6
V gene: TRBV19
CDR3 protein: ASSVRDRGWSYNSPLH

J gene: TRBJ2-3
V gene: TRBV7-3
CDR3 protein: ASSPVSVDSTDTQY

J gene: TRBJ1-2
V gene: TRBV4-1
CDR3 protein: ASSQEEGGYGYT

J gene: TRBJ1-5
V gene: TRBV28
CDR3 protein: ASSRLGVSNQPQH

J gene: TRBJ1-2
V gene: TRBV24-1
CDR3 protein: ATSAPTGGASYGYT

J gene: TRBJ1-5
V gene: TRBV6-1
CDR3 protein: ASSEGQSNQPQH

J gene: TRBJ1-2
V gene: TRBV2
CDR3 protein: ASRGGGGRYGYT

J gene: TRBJ1-5
V gene: TRBV7-9
CDR3 protein: ASSHGSGPQH

J gene: TRBJ2-5
V gene: TRBV15
CDR3 protein: ATSRELAGGPGQETQY

J gene: TRBJ1-4
V gene: TRBV6-1
CDR3 protein: ASSETAGSEKLF

J gene: TRBJ2-1
V gene: TRBV7-8
CDR3 protein: ASSLVLAGGLSNEQF

J gene: TRBJ2-1
V gene: TRBV30
CDR3 protein: DWSSDVCSSDHEQF